The 21 T cell receptor beta chains below all came from one sample that was sequenced in a study of control samples from healthy donors and cancer patients. Profiled with immunoSEQ multiplex PCR; TCRdb holds only in-frame clones, not every one. Of 160,000 or so clones listed, 80% to 95% were seen once; the top ten hold 0.68%. Sequenced material: blood. Receptors were obtained from a woman younger than 45 in good health.

The gene calls are TRBV5-4 and TRBJ1-2, with D unresolved. The CDR3 totals 14 residues. Germline CDR1 SGHNT, CDR2 YYREEE (reference sequence). Trimming removed 2 bases at V and 0 bases at J, with 8 bases between. The CDR3 nucleotides read TGTGCCAGCAGCTTAGAGAAGTCTAACTATGGCTACACCTTC. Its translation: CASSLEKSNYGYTF.

The rearrangement uses TRBV6-2 or TRBV6-3 and TRBJ2-7; a weak D match, TRBD2 (7 bases). The germline V gene has CDR1 MNHEY and CDR2 SVGEGT. This CDR3 comprises 15 residues. V lost 6 bases, J lost 2 bases, and 17 bases lay in between. The CDR3 DNA follows: TGTGCCAGCAGCGCCGGGGGGCGGAGCCCCTACGAGCAGTACTTC. This gives the protein CASSAGGRSPYEQYF.

V is TRBV21-1 and J is TRBJ2-7; the table's TRBD1 call for D was not verified on the DNA. TRBV21-1 is described as a pseudogene. CDR3 length: 16 amino acids. The CDR3 nucleotides are TGCCGCCGGGTACAGGGGAGGATCTTAGAGGGGTACGAGCAGTACTTC. Residues: CRRVQGRILEGYEQYF.

The chain recombines TRBV28 with TRBJ1-4; D may be TRBD1 (6 bases). Germline V CDR1 and CDR2: MDHEN, SYDVKM. Trimming took 3 bases from V and 8 from J, leaving 10 bases between them. This CDR3 is 13 amino acids long. The chain's CDR3 is CASSFFGTEKLFF. The CDR3 region has the DNA TGTGCCAGCAGTTTCTTCGGGACAGAAAAACTGTTTTTT.

V and J are TRBV24-1 and TRBJ2-3, with 7 bases matching TRBD2. V lost 0 bases and J lost 1; bases outside the gene matches: 18. The CDR3 totals 21 residues. Looked up from germline, CDR1 is KGHDR and CDR2 is SFDVKD. The CDR3 is CATSDLQESGRAGTGTDTQYF. CDR3 DNA: TGTGCCACCAGTGATTTGCAAGAAAGTGGGAGAGCGGGAACCGGCACAGATACGCAGTATTTT.

The gene calls are TRBV12-3 or TRBV12-4 and TRBJ2-7, with D unclear. V was cut by 1 base and J by 6 bases, with 10 bases left in between. The CDR3 has 13 residues. The CDR3 bases are TGTGCCAGCAGTTTAGGAGCCGCCTCCGAGCAGTACTTC. Translation: CASSLGAASEQYF.

The chain links TRBV28 to TRBJ1-5; D unclear. Germline CDR1 reads MDHEN; CDR2 reads SYDVKM. This CDR3 is 16 amino acids long. The V end was cut by 5 bases, the J end by 1 base, with 15 bases between. Here the CDR3 reads CASSIRSTGSNQPQHF. The CDR3 nucleotides read TGTGCCAGCAGTATCCGCTCGACGGGGAGCAATCAGCCCCAGCATTTT.

CDR3 in DNA: TGTGCCAGCACCCTGGGCCGTGGGGGAAATGGCTACACCTTC. Translated, it gives CASTLGRGGNGYTF. The genes are TRBV2 and TRBJ1-2; D perhaps matches TRBD1 (5 bases). Germline V gene lookup returns CDR1 SNHLY and CDR2 FYNNEI. V lost 7 bases to trimming and J lost 6 bases, with 18 bases between them. CDR3 length: 14 residues. Full variable domain (rest looked up from reference TRBV2 and TRBJ1-2): EPEVTQTPSHQVTQMGQEVILRCVPISNHLYFYWYRQILGQKVEFLVSFYNNEISEKSEIFDDQFSVERPDGSNFTLKIRSTKLEDSAMYFCASTLGRGGNGYTFGSGTRLTVV.

The V call is TRBV19, the J call TRBJ2-2; a weak D match, TRBD2 (5 bases). The CDR3 extends over 15 amino acids. Germline-derived CDR1 and CDR2 are LNHDA and SQIVND (reference sequence). The ends were cut back, 3 bases at V and 1 base at J, with 9 bases in the middle. The CDR3 sequence: CASSILAGNTGELFF. The CDR3 DNA reads as TGTGCCAGTAGTATTCTGGCGGGGAACACCGGGGAGCTGTTTTTT.

This clone showed up just once. CDR3 nucleotides: TGCGCCAGCAGTCGGGCGTTCCAGGATCAGCCCCAGCATTTT. Translated, it gives CASSRAFQDQPQHF. The chain is built from TRBV4-3 and TRBJ1-5; the D is unclear. This CDR3 is built from 14 residues. The germline V gene has CDR1 LGHNA and CDR2 YSLEER. V shed 6 bases and J shed 5 bases, with 14 bases lying between them.

This clone was seen once. This sequence joins TRBV18 and TRBJ2-2; 9 bases match TRBD2. V lost 2 bases and J lost 0; bases outside the gene matches: 7. There are 18 residues in the CDR3. Germline V gives CDR1 KGHSH, CDR2 LQKENI. The CDR3 here is CASSPRGLALPNTGELFF. In nucleotides, the CDR3 is TGTGCCAGCTCACCAAGGGGACTAGCCCTCCCGAACACCGGGGAGCTGTTTTTT.

The chain is built from TRBV2 and TRBJ1-3; D is perhaps TRBD1 (6 bases). Per germline, CDR1 SNHLY and CDR2 FYNNEI. Trimming pared 6 bases from V and 4 bases from J, leaving 13 bases between. The CDR3 contains 14 residues. CDR3 protein: CASRAGAGGNTIYF. The CDR3 DNA follows: TGTGCCAGCAGGGCAGGGGCGGGCGGAAACACCATATATTTT.

The chain joins TRBV29-1 to TRBJ2-1; D is ambiguous. Germline lookup yields CDR1 SQVTM and CDR2 ANQGSEA. The V gene lost 7 bases and the J gene lost 11 bases, with 9 bases spanning the gap. The CDR3 extends over 9 amino acids. The chain's CDR3 is CSDSRKQFF. CDR3 nucleotide sequence: TGCAGCGATTCGCGGAAGCAGTTCTTC.

J is TRBJ1-2 and V is TRBV19; TRBD1 agrees at 12 bases. Germline CDR1 reads LNHDA; CDR2 reads SQIVND (reference sequence). The length of the CDR3 is 15 residues. Unmatched junction bases numbered 6, after V lost 6 bases and J lost 4 bases. CDR3 protein: CASRPGQGAGYGYTF. CDR3 in DNA: TGTGCCAGTAGGCCGGGACAGGGGGCTGGCTATGGCTACACCTTC.

This chain connects TRBV5-1 to TRBJ2-1; 12 bases map to TRBD2. The J segment lost 3 bases and the V segment lost 4 bases, leaving 5 bases of the junction unmatched. The CDR3 is 16 amino acids. Germline V gives CDR1 SGHRS, CDR2 YFSETQ. This CDR3 reads CASSAGTSGLYNEQFF. Written as DNA, the CDR3 is TGCGCCAGCAGCGCTGGGACTAGCGGGCTCTACAATGAGCAGTTCTTC.

In this sample, this clone turned up once. The rearrangement joins TRBV28 to TRBJ1-6, with TRBD1 as a possible D gene (5 bases). Germline V CDR1 and CDR2: MDHEN, SYDVKM. The CDR3 spans 17 residues. V was clipped by 1 base and J by 8 bases, with 18 bases between them. DNA for the CDR3: TGTGCCAGCAGTTTATTGTTTTGGGACCCGGCGGATTCACCCCTCCACTTT. This encodes CASSLLFWDPADSPLHF.

This clone came up once. This rearrangement joins TRBV5-4 to TRBJ2-7, with 14 positions matching TRBD2. Germline values: CDR1 SGHNT, CDR2 YYREEE (reference sequence). Losses at the gene ends were 2 bases for V and 7 bases for J; bases not matched to a gene: 5. The CDR3 covers 15 residues. The CDR3, as DNA: TGTGCCAGCAGCTTTCCGGGACTAGCGGGAGAAGAGCAGTACTTC. This translates into CASSFPGLAGEEQYF.

In this sample, this clone turned up once. V gene TRBV6-2 or TRBV6-3 combines with J gene TRBJ2-7, with 7 positions matching TRBD1. The CDR3 is 17 amino acids. V lost 4 bases to trimming and J lost 3 bases; unmatched junction nucleotides: 15. CDR1 MNHEY and CDR2 SVGEGT come from the germline V gene. Written as DNA, the CDR3 is TGTGCCAGCAGTTTTTCCCATACAGGGGAAAACGGCTACGAGCAGTACTTC. This translates into CASSFSHTGENGYEQYF.

The chain links TRBV4-2 to TRBJ1-2, with TRBD1 matching 9 bases. The germline CDR1 and CDR2 sequences are LGHNA and YNFKEQ. CDR3 size: 15 residues. J lost 12 bases, V lost 4 bases, and 15 bases had no gene match. The CDR3 DNA reads TGTGCCAGCAGCCTAGCCCTGGACAGGGGTGGGACGGACACCTTC. It codes for CASSLALDRGGTDTF.

In its sample, this clone was seen once. This chain connects TRBV15 to TRBJ2-1, with a possible D match to TRBD1 (7 bases). The CDR3 runs to 16 residues. Germline CDR1 reads LNHNV; CDR2 reads YYDKDF (reference sequence). Trimming took off 0 bases at V and 1 base at J, with 10 bases between the two ends. The CDR3 nucleotides read TGTGCCACCAGCAGAGACCCAGGGGGGTCCTACAATGAGCAGTTCTTC. This encodes CATSRDPGGSYNEQFF.

The V call is TRBV2, the J call TRBJ2-7; 11 bases are shared with TRBD2. The J segment lost 4 bases and the V segment lost 6 bases, leaving 5 bases of the junction unmatched. CDR3 size: 14 residues. Germline lookup yields CDR1 SNHLY and CDR2 FYNNEI. This CDR3 is CASRGTSGIYEQYF. CDR3 bases: TGTGCCAGCAGGGGGACTAGCGGAATTTACGAGCAGTACTTC.